Below are 29 T cell receptor beta chains sequenced from a single sample in a study of T cells in localized non-small cell lung cancer. Generated by immunoSEQ multiplex PCR, the TCRdb table keeps only in-frame clones and is missing some. The sample gives around 140,000 clones, about 89% of which show up once; approximately 1.5% is in the top ten. Sequencing used peripheral blood, obtained before any cancer treatment. The receptor set was obtained from a female donor aged 60 or older with stage I lung adenocarcinoma.

V is TRBV9 and J is TRBJ1-2; D unresolved. CDR3 size: 10 residues. V was shortened by 3 bases and J by 7 bases, with 4 bases between the two germline ends. Germline V CDR1 and CDR2: SGDLS, YYNGEE. CDR3 protein: CASSGSGYTF. CDR3 sequence (DNA): TGTGCCAGCAGCGGCAGTGGCTACACCTTC.

The chain recombines TRBV2 with TRBJ1-3; no firm D call. Germline loops: CDR1 SNHLY, CDR2 FYNNEI. The CDR3 is 13 amino acids. The V end was cut by 3 bases, the J end by 7 bases, with 10 bases between. CDR3 sequence: CASSETTGNTIYF. The DNA for the CDR3 is TGTGCCAGCAGTGAGACGACCGGGAACACCATATATTTT.

J is TRBJ2-1 and V is TRBV5-1; tentative D call: TRBD2 (6 bases). CDR1 and CDR2 (germline): SGHRS, YFSETQ. V was cut by 4 bases and J by 7 bases, with 12 bases left in between. The CDR3 loop spans 13 amino acids. Here the CDR3 reads CASSGGMINEQFF. CDR3 bases: TGCGCCAGCAGCGGCGGGATGATAAATGAGCAGTTCTTC.

This clone was detected once. V usage is TRBV11-3 and J usage is TRBJ2-7; the D call may be TRBD1 or TRBD2 (5 bases each). CDR1 and CDR2 from the germline V gene are SGHNT and YENEEA. The CDR3 length is 15 residues. Trimming shortened V by 1 base and J by 5 bases, and 15 bases separated the two germline ends. CDR3 residues: CASSLGGPTTHEQYF. CDR3 in DNA: TGTGCCAGCAGCTTAGGGGGACCAACTACCCACGAGCAGTACTTC. Together with reference TRBV11-3 and TRBJ2-7, the CDR3 gives the full variable domain: EAGVVQSPRYKIIEKKQPVAFWCNPISGHNTLYWYLQNLGQGPELLIRYENEEAVDDSQLPKDRFSAERLKGVDSTLKIQPAELGDSAVYLCASSLGGPTTHEQYFGPGTRLTVT.

V is TRBV6-1 and J is TRBJ2-1, with 7 bases fitting TRBD2. Germline CDR1 MNHNS, CDR2 SASEGT. CDR3 length: 16 residues. The J segment lost 2 bases and the V segment lost 4 bases, leaving 8 bases of the junction unmatched. The CDR3 DNA reads TGTGCCAGCAGTGGTGCTAGCGGTCAGACCTACAATGAGCAGTTCTTC. Its translation is CASSGASGQTYNEQFF.

This CDR3 reads CASTYLANTGELFF. For the CDR3, the DNA is TGTGCCAGCACCTACCTTGCGAACACCGGGGAGCTGTTTTTT. The rearrangement links TRBV6-5 to TRBJ2-2; the D is unclear. The germline gives CDR1 MNHEY, CDR2 SVGAGI. V lost 7 bases and J lost 0, with 9 bases in between. The CDR3 totals 14 residues.

The chain uses TRBV6-5 and TRBJ2-7, with D perhaps matching TRBD1 (5 bases). Trimming took 10 bases from V and 3 from J, leaving 10 bases between them. Per germline, CDR1 MNHEY and CDR2 SVGAGI. The CDR3 has 11 amino acids. The CDR3 region is CATVGVYEQYF. The CDR3 coding sequence is TGTGCCACCGTAGGGGTCTACGAGCAGTACTTC.

In nucleotides, the CDR3 is TGTGCCAGCAGTCCGGGAGGGCTGGGGTCCTACGAGCAGTACTTC. Its translation: CASSPGGLGSYEQYF. This sequence joins TRBV6-5 and TRBJ2-7; TRBD2 matches 8 bases. In germline, CDR1 is MNHEY, CDR2 SVGAGI. Trimming took 5 bases from V and 1 from J; bases not matched to a gene: 7. The CDR3 has 15 residues.

This chain connects TRBV7-2 to TRBJ2-2; D unclear. V was cut by 1 base and J by 2 bases, with 8 bases left in between. The germline V gene has CDR1 SGHTA and CDR2 FQGNSA. The CDR3 extends over 15 amino acids. CDR3 residues: CASSLVPFNTGELFF. Here the CDR3 DNA reads TGTGCCAGCAGCTTAGTCCCATTCAACACCGGGGAGCTGTTTTTT.

This chain connects TRBV11-3 to TRBJ1-1; D unclear. Trimming cost V 3 bases and J 2 bases, with 7 bases left between them. Germline assignment: CDR1 SGHNT and CDR2 YENEEA. There are 13 residues in the CDR3. The CDR3 region has the DNA TGTGCCAGCAGCTTCAACGCAAACACTGAAGCTTTCTTT. Its translation is CASSFNANTEAFF.

This clone was seen only once. J is TRBJ2-2 and V is TRBV5-4; TRBD2 agrees at 9 bases. The CDR3 is 19 amino acids. Per germline, CDR1 SGHNT and CDR2 YYREEE (reference sequence). V lost 4 bases to trimming and J lost 1 base; unmatched junction nucleotides: 14. Here the CDR3 reads CASSLPTSGSGLNTGELFF. In DNA, the CDR3 is TGTGCCAGCAGCCTGCCGACTAGCGGAAGTGGGTTGAACACCGGGGAGCTGTTTTTT. The full variable domain, with the rest looked up from reference TRBV5-4 and TRBJ2-2, is ETGVTQSPTHLIKTRGQQVTLRCSSQSGHNTVSWYQQALGQGPQFIFQYYREEENGRGNFPPRFSGLQFPNYSSELNVNALELDDSALYLCASSLPTSGSGLNTGELFFGEGSRLTVL.

The CDR3 loop reads CASVGTGVSGYTF. The CDR3 DNA reads TGTGCCAGCGTAGGGACAGGGGTTAGTGGCTACACCTTC. The rearrangement links TRBV2 to TRBJ1-2, with 10 bases fitting TRBD1. Germline V gene lookup returns CDR1 SNHLY and CDR2 FYNNEI. This CDR3 comprises 13 residues. Trimming at V came to 8 bases and at J to 7 bases, leaving 7 bases not matched to a gene.

The CDR3 DNA reads as TGCGCCAGCAGTACGACTAGCGGGAACAATGAGCAGTTCTTC. Protein sequence: CASSTTSGNNEQFF. V and J are TRBV5-1 and TRBJ2-1; the match to TRBD2 covers 11 bases. Germline V CDR1 and CDR2: SGHRS, YFSETQ. The length of the CDR3 is 14 residues. The ends lost 5 bases at V and 5 bases at J; junction bases unmatched: 3.

V is TRBV28 and J is TRBJ1-4, with 9 bases aligning to TRBD1. Looked up from germline, CDR1 is MDHEN and CDR2 is SYDVKM. The CDR3 covers 14 residues. After removal of 4 bases from V and 4 bases from J, the junction contained 1 base not matched to a gene. The CDR3 nucleotides are TGTGCCAGCAGTTCGACAGGGGGTAATGAAAAACTGTTTTTT. This translates into CASSSTGGNEKLFF.

This rearrangement joins TRBV30 to TRBJ2-7; D remains unclear. This CDR3 spans 11 amino acids. Per the germline V gene, CDR1 is GTSNPN and CDR2 is SVGIG (reference sequence). Deletions cut 3 bases from V and 2 bases from J, with 5 bases between. As DNA, the CDR3 is TGTGCCTGGAGGGATACCTACGAGCAGTACTTC. It specifies CAWRDTYEQYF.

Worth noting for this clone: A junction end diverges from the germline sequence, so it may reflect a read error. J is TRBJ2-7 and V is TRBV7-8; D might be TRBD1 (6 bases). This CDR3 spans 14 amino acids. From germline, CDR1 is SGHVS and CDR2 FQNEAQ. This CDR3 is CASSPDRSPYEQYF. DNA for the CDR3: TGTGCCAGCAGCCCCGACAGGTCCCCCTACGAACAGTACTTC.

The gene calls are TRBV28 and TRBJ2-7; D unresolved. The CDR3 has 12 amino acids. In germline, CDR1 is MDHEN, CDR2 SYDVKM. V shed 3 bases and J shed 4 bases, with 7 bases lying between them. The CDR3 is CASSFTKYEQYF. As DNA, the CDR3 is TGTGCCAGCAGTTTTACGAAATACGAGCAGTACTTC.

The chain is built from TRBV6-6 and TRBJ2-7; perhaps TRBD2 as D (6 bases). The V gene lost 2 bases and the J gene lost 3 bases, with 14 bases spanning the gap. Germline lookup yields CDR1 MNHNY and CDR2 SVGAGI (reference sequence). The CDR3 runs to 15 residues. Here the CDR3 DNA reads TGTGCCAGCAGTTACGTGTCTAGCGATGACTACGAGCAGTACTTC. Amino acid sequence: CASSYVSSDDYEQYF.

This clone was found a few times. This chain uses TRBV6-5 with TRBJ1-2, with 7 positions matching TRBD1. Trimming took 5 bases from V and 5 from J; bases not matched to a gene: 5. Germline-derived CDR1 and CDR2 are MNHEY and SVGAGI. This CDR3 contains 13 residues. CDR3 region: CASSKGTAYGYTF. CDR3 coding DNA: TGTGCCAGCAGTAAGGGGACAGCTTATGGCTACACCTTC.

V and J are TRBV6-6 and TRBJ2-1, with 14 positions matching TRBD2. Germline trimming cut 6 bases from V and 7 bases from J; bases unmatched to any gene: 8. This CDR3 region has 16 residues. Germline V CDR1 and CDR2: MNHNY, SVGAGI (reference sequence). Here the CDR3 reads CASRTGTSGRLNEQFF. The CDR3, as DNA: TGTGCCAGCAGGACGGGGACTAGCGGGAGATTGAATGAGCAGTTCTTC.

In its sample, this clone was seen once. This chain uses TRBV19 with TRBJ2-1; D is undetermined. Germline V gene data show CDR1 as LNHDA and CDR2 as SQIVND (reference sequence). The CDR3 runs 13 residues. Trimming pared 2 bases from V and 8 bases from J, leaving 10 bases between. CDR3: CASSINGRDEQFF. Here the CDR3 DNA reads TGTGCCAGTAGTATAAACGGCCGGGATGAGCAGTTCTTC.

The V and J genes are TRBV19 and TRBJ2-3, with a weak D call TRBD2 (6 bases). Germline CDR1 reads LNHDA; CDR2 reads SQIVND (reference sequence). The CDR3 consists of 15 residues. V was trimmed by 3 bases and J by 7 bases, leaving 17 bases between them. The CDR3 sequence is CASSMGGIRSNTQYF. DNA of the CDR3: TGTGCCAGTAGTATGGGCGGGATCCGGTCCAATACGCAGTATTTT. Using reference TRBV19 and TRBJ2-3 for the parts outside the CDR3, the full variable domain is DGGITQSPKYLFRKEGQNVTLSCEQNLNHDAMYWYRQDPGQGLRLIYYSQIVNDFQKGDIAEGYSVSREKKESFPLTVTSAQKNPTAFYLCASSMGGIRSNTQYFGPGTRLTVL.

This clone was recorded a few times. The chain combines TRBV30 with TRBJ1-1; D is unresolved. This CDR3 has 10 residues. Germline V gives CDR1 GTSNPN, CDR2 SVGIG (reference sequence). Trimming removed 8 bases at V and 10 bases at J, with 14 bases between. The CDR3 here is CAVSPGRAFF. The CDR3 DNA reads as TGTGCCGTGAGCCCGGGTCGAGCTTTCTTT.

J is TRBJ1-1 and V is TRBV2; the D is unclear. Germline values: CDR1 SNHLY, CDR2 FYNNEI. Trimming took off 8 bases at V and 1 base at J, with 20 bases between the two ends. The CDR3 has 16 residues. The CDR3 DNA sequence: TGTGCCAGCTCGGAGCTTCGGAAACCAGGGAACACTGAAGCTTTCTTT. Protein sequence: CASSELRKPGNTEAFF.

This chain joins TRBV5-1 and TRBJ2-5; D is undetermined. Germline V gene sequence: CDR1 SGHRS, CDR2 YFSETQ. There are 15 residues in the CDR3. Trimming shortened V by 0 bases and J by 4 bases, and 13 bases separated the two germline ends. The CDR3 loop is CASSLADARGETQYF. In DNA, the CDR3 is TGCGCCAGCAGCTTGGCCGACGCCCGCGGAGAGACCCAGTACTTC. Combining the CDR3 with reference TRBV5-1 and TRBJ2-5 gives the whole variable domain KAGVTQTPRYLIKTRGQQVTLSCSPISGHRSVSWYQQTPGQGLQFLFEYFSETQRNKGNFPGRFSGRQFSNSRSEMNVSTLELGDSALYLCASSLADARGETQYFGPGTRLLVL.

The chain is built from TRBV28 and TRBJ2-7; D remains unclear. Per the germline V gene, CDR1 is MDHEN and CDR2 is SYDVKM. Trimming cost V 1 base and J 4 bases, with 2 bases left between them. CDR3 length: 11 residues. CDR3 amino acids: CASSLFYEQYF. In nucleotides, the CDR3 is TGTGCCAGCAGTTTATTTTACGAGCAGTACTTC.

The chain couples TRBV5-6 to TRBJ2-7; a weak D match, TRBD2 (6 bases). The ends were cut back, 4 bases at V and 0 bases at J, with 14 bases in the middle. CDR1 is SGHDT, CDR2 YYEEEE, per germline. The CDR3 is 15 residues long. The CDR3 reads CASSEEGRISYEQYF. CDR3 DNA: TGTGCCAGCAGCGAGGAGGGACGGATCTCCTACGAGCAGTACTTC.

The rearrangement joins TRBV7-8 to TRBJ1-3, with D maybe TRBD1 (6 bases). CDR3 length equals 14 residues. Deletions cut 2 bases from V and 7 bases from J, with 12 bases between. CDR1 is SGHVS, CDR2 FQNEAQ, per germline. This chain's CDR3 is CASSLQGTANTIYF. The CDR3 DNA reads TGTGCCAGCAGCTTACAGGGGACCGCGAACACCATATATTTT.

This rearrangement joins TRBV18 to TRBJ1-2, with a tentative D call TRBD1 (5 bases). With 1 base removed from V and 8 bases from J, the gap between germline ends came to 20 bases. CDR3 length: 16 amino acids. The germline V gene has CDR1 KGHSH and CDR2 LQKENI. CDR3 region: CASSPLIQDNPAGYTF. CDR3 sequence (DNA): TGTGCCAGCTCACCACTAATCCAGGACAACCCGGCGGGCTACACCTTC.